The entry below describes one T cell receptor beta chain. These data belong to a study of blood T cell repertoires in COVID-19. In the study overall: COVID-19 samples from acute and convalescent phases originated in the United States, Italy and Spain.

Per germline, CDR1 MNHEY and CDR2 SVGAGI. The V gene end was trimmed by 10 bases and the J gene end by 4 bases; junction bases not matched to a gene: 15. The CDR3 consists of 15 residues. Membership in each cohort depended on participant-reported clinical history. The protocol was immunoSEQ multiplex PCR, while the TCRdb copy is restricted to in-frame clones and leaves out a portion. In the table there are some 240,000 clones, around 86% of which are singletons. The clonotype comes from a woman aged 40 to 50 with acute COVID-19. The source material was PBMCs or T cells enriched from blood (not recorded which). The chain couples TRBV6-5 to TRBJ2-5; 7 bases map to TRBD2. The CDR3 spells CATDGIWEGGETQYF. The CDR3 region has the DNA TGTGCCACCGACGGGATATGGGAGGGTGGAGAGACCCAGTACTTC.